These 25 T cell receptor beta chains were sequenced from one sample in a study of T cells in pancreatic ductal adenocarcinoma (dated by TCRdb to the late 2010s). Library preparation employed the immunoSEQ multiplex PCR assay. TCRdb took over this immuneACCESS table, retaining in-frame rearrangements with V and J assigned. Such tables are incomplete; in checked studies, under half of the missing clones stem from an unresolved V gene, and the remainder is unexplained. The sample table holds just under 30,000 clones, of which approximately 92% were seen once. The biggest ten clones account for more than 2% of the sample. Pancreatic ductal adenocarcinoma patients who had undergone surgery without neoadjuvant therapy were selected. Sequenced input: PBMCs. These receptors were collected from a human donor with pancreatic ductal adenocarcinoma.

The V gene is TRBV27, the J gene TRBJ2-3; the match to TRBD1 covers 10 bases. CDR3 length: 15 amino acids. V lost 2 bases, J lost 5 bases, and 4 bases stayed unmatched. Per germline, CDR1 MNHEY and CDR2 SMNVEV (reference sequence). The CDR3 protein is CASSLLRTGGDTQYF. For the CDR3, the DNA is TGTGCCAGCAGTTTACTTCGGACAGGGGGAGATACGCAGTATTTT.

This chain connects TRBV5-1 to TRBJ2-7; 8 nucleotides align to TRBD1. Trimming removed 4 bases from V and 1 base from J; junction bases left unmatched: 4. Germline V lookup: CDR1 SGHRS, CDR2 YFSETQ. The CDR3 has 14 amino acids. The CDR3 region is CASSKDRVSYEQYF. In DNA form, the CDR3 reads TGCGCCAGCAGCAAGGACAGGGTATCCTACGAGCAGTACTTC.

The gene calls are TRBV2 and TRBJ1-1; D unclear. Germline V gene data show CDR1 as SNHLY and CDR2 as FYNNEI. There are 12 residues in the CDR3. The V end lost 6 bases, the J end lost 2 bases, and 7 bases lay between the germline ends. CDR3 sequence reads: CASRWINTEAFF. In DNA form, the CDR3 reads TGTGCCAGCAGATGGATAAACACTGAAGCTTTCTTT.

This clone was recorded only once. In nucleotides, the CDR3 is TGTGCCAGCAGCTTGTTCGGACAGGACGAAAAACTGTTTTTT. Amino acids: CASSLFGQDEKLFF. V usage is TRBV5-8 and J usage is TRBJ1-4; 7 positions match TRBD1. Germline trimming cut 1 base from V and 8 bases from J; bases unmatched to any gene: 5. There are 14 residues in the CDR3. Germline V gives CDR1 SGHTS, CDR2 YDEGEE.

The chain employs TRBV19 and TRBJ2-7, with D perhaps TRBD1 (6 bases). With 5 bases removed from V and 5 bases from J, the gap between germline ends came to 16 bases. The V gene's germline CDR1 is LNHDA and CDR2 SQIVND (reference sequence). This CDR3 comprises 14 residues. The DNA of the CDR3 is TGTGCCAGTAGTGACAGGTCGTATATCCACGAGCAGTACTTC. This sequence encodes CASSDRSYIHEQYF. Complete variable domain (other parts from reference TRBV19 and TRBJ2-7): DGGITQSPKYLFRKEGQNVTLSCEQNLNHDAMYWYRQDPGQGLRLIYYSQIVNDFQKGDIAEGYSVSREKKESFPLTVTSAQKNPTAFYLCASSDRSYIHEQYFGPGTRLTVT.

The CDR3 region has the DNA TGTGCCAGCAGACGCCCGGGACTAGCGGGAGCACGCACAGATACGCAGTATTTT. Translating it yields CASRRPGLAGARTDTQYF. The J gene is TRBJ2-3, the V gene TRBV27; TRBD2 matches 14 bases. Germline-derived CDR1 and CDR2 are MNHEY and SMNVEV (reference sequence). Losses at the gene ends were 6 bases for V and 1 base for J; bases not matched to a gene: 9. This CDR3 has 18 amino acids.

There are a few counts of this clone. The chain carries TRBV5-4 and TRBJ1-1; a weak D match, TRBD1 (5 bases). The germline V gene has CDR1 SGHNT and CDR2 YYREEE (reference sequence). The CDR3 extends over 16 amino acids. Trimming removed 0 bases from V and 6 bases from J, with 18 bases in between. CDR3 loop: CASSLGGRGRLAEAFF. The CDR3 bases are TGTGCCAGCAGCTTGGGGGGGAGAGGGAGGCTCGCTGAAGCTTTCTTT.

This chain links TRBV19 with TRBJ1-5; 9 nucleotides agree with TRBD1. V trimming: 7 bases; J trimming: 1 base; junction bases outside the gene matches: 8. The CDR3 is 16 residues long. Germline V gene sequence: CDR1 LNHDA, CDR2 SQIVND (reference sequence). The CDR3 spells CASTPGQGGSNQPQHF. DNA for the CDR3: TGTGCCAGTACCCCGGGACAGGGAGGGAGCAATCAGCCCCAGCATTTT.

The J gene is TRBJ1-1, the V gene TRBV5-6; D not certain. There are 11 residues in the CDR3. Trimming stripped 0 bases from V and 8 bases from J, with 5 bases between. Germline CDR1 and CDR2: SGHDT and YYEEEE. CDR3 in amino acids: CASSLGREAFF. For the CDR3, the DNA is TGTGCCAGCAGCTTGGGCAGGGAAGCTTTCTTT.

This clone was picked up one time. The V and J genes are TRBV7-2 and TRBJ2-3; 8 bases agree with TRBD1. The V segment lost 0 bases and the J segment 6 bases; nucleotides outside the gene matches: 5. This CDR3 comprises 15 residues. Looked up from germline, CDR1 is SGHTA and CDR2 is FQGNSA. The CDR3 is CASSLAQGAGDTQYF. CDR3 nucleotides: TGTGCCAGCAGCTTAGCGCAGGGGGCGGGGGATACGCAGTATTTT.

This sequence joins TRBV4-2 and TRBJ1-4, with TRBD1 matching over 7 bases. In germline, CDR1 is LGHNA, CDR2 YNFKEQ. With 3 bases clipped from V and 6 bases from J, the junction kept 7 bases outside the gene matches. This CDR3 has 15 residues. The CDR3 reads CASSQGTRGDEKLFF. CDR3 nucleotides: TGTGCCAGCAGCCAGGGTACCAGGGGGGATGAAAAACTGTTTTTT.

In DNA form, the CDR3 reads TGTGCCAGCAGCTTACCTACCGGGAGCAACTATGGCTACACCTTC. Encoded protein: CASSLPTGSNYGYTF. The rearrangement joins TRBV7-6 to TRBJ1-2, with D hard to call. This CDR3 has 15 residues. With 2 bases removed from V and 2 bases from J, the gap between germline ends came to 12 bases. Germline V lookup: CDR1 SGHVS, CDR2 FNYEAQ.

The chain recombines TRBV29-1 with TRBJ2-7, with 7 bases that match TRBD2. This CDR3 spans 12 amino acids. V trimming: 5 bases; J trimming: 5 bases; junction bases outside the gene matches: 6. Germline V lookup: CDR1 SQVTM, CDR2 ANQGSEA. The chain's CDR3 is CSVSRGDDEQYF. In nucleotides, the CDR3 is TGCAGCGTTTCTCGGGGGGACGACGAGCAGTACTTC.

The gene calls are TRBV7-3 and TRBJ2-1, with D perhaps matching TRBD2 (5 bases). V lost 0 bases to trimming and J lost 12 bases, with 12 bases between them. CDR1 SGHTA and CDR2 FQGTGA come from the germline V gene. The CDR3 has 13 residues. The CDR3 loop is CASSLTIKDLQFF. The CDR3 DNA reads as TGTGCCAGCAGCTTAACCATAAAGGACTTGCAGTTCTTC.

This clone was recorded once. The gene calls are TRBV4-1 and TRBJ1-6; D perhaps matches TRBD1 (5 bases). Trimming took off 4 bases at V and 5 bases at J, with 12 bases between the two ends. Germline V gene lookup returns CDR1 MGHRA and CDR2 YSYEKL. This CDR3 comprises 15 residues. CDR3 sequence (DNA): TGCGCCAGCAGCCTAAGGGGCGGGGATAATTCACCCCTCCACTTT. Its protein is CASSLRGGDNSPLHF.

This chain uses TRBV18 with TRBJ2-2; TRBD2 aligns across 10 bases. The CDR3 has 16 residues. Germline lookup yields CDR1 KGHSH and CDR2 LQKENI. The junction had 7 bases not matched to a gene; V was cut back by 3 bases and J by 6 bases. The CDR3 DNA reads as TGTGCCAGCTCACCGGGTCTAGCGGGAGCGGCCGGGGAGCTGTTTTTT. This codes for CASSPGLAGAAGELFF. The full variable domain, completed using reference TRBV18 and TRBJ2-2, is NAGVMQNPRHLVRRRGQEARLRCSPMKGHSHVYWYRQLPEEGLKFMVYLQKENIIDESGMPKERFSAEFPKEGPSILRIQQVVRGDSAAYFCASSPGLAGAAGELFFGEGSRLTVL.

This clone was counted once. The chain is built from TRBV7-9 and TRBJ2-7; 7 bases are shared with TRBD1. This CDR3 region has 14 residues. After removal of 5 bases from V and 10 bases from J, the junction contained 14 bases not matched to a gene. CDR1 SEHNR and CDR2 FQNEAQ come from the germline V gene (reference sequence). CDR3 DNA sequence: TGTGCCAGCAGCCTAGAGGCGACAGGGAAGGTTCAGTACTTC. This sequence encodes CASSLEATGKVQYF.

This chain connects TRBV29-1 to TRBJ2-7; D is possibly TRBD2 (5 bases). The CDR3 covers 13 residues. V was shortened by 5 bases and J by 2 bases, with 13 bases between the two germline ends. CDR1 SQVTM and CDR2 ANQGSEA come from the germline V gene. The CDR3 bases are TGCAGCGTTAAACGGGGAGAAGCCTACGAGCAGTACTTC. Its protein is CSVKRGEAYEQYF.

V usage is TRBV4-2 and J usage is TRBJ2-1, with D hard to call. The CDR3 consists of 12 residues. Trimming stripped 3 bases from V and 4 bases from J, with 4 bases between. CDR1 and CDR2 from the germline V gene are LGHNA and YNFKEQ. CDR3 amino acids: CASSHGYNEQFF. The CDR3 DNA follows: TGTGCCAGCAGCCACGGGTACAATGAGCAGTTCTTC.

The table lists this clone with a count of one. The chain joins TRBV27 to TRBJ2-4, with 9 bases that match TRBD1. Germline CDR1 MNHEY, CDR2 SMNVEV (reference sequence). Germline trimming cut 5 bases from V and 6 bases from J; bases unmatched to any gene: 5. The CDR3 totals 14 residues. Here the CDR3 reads CASSTLGQGNIQYF. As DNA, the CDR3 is TGTGCCAGCAGTACCCTGGGACAGGGAAACATTCAGTACTTC.

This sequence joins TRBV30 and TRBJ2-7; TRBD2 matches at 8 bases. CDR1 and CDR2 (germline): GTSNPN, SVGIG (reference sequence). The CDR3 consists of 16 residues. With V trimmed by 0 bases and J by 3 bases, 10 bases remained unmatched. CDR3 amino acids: CAWSVLRGRKHYEQYF. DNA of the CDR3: TGTGCCTGGAGTGTACTCCGCGGGAGGAAGCACTACGAGCAGTACTTC.

CDR3 residues: CASSSLAAGDYGYTF. CDR3 in DNA: TGTGCCAGCTCATCACTCGCAGCAGGGGACTATGGCTACACCTTC. The rearrangement links TRBV18 to TRBJ1-2; perhaps TRBD1 as D (6 bases). Germline lookup yields CDR1 KGHSH and CDR2 LQKENI. V was trimmed by 5 bases and J by 3 bases, leaving 16 bases between them. The CDR3 runs to 15 residues.

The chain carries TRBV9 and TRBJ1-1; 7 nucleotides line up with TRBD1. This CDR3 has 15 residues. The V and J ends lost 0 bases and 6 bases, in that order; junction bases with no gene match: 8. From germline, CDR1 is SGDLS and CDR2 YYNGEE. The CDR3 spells CASSVAPGTVAEAFF. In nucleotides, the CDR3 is TGTGCCAGCAGCGTAGCTCCCGGGACAGTAGCTGAAGCTTTCTTT.

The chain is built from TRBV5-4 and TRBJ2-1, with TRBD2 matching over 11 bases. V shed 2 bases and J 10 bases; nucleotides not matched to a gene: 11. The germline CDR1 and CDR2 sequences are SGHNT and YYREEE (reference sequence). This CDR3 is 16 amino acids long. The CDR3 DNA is TGTGCCAGCAGCTTAGATCCGGGACTAGCGGTCCGGGAGCAGTTCTTC. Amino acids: CASSLDPGLAVREQFF.

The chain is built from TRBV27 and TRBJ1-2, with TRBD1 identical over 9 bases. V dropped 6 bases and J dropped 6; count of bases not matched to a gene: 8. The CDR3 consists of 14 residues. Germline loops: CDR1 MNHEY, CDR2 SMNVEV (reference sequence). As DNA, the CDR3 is TGTGCCAGCAGCATTGGGACAGGGTGGGATGGCTACACCTTC. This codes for CASSIGTGWDGYTF.